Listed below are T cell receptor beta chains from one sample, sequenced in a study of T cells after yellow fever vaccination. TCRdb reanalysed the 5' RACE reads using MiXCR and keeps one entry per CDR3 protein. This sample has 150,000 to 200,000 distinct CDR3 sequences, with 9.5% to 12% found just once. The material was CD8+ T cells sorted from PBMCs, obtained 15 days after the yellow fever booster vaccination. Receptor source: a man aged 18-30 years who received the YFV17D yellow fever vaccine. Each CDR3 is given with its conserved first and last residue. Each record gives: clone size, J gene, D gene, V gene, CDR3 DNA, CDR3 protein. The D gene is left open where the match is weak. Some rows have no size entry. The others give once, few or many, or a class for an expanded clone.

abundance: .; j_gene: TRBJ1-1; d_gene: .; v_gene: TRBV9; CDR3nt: TGTGCCAGCAGCGTTCAGGGAGACACTGAAGCTTTCTTT; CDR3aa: CASSVQGDTEAFF
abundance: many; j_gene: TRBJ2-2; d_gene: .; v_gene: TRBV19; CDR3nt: TGTGCCAGTTGGACAGCCACCGGGGAGCTGTTTTTT; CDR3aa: CASWTATGELFF
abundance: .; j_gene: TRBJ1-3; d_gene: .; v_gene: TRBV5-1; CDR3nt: TGCGCCAGCAGCTTGGGTCTGGGCTCTGGAAACACCATATATTTT; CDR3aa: CASSLGLGSGNTIYF
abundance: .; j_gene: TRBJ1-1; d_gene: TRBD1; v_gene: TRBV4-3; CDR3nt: TGCGCCAGCAGCCGGGGGAGGGGGCGAACTGAAGCTTTCTTT; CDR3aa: CASSRGRGRTEAFF
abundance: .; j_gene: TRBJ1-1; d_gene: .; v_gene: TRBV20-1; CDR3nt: TGCAGTGCTAGAAACCCTGAAACTGAAGCTTTCTTT; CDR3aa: CSARNPETEAFF
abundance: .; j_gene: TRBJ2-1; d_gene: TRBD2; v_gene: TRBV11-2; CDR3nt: TGTGCCAGCAGCTTATCTAGCGGGGTGGTTGGGGGCAATGAGCAGTTCTTC; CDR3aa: CASSLSSGVVGGNEQFF
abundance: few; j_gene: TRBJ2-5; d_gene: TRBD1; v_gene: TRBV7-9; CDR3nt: TGTGCCAGCAGCCCCCACCAACGACAGGGGGCTTATCCCCAGTACTTC; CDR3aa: CASSPHQRQGAYPQYF
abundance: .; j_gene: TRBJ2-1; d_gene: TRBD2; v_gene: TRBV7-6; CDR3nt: TGTGCCAGCACCCAGAGGACTAGCGGATACAATGAGCAGTTCTTC; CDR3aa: CASTQRTSGYNEQFF
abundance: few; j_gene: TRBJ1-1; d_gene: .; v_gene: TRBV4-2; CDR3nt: TGTGCCAGCAGCCAAGATGGACCGCCCGGGTTCGCTGAAGCTTTCTTT; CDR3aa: CASSQDGPPGFAEAFF
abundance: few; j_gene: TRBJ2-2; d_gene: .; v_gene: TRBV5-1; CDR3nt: TGCGCCAGCAGCTCCGACTTCATCGCGAACACCGGGGAGCTGTTTTTT; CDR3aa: CASSSDFIANTGELFF
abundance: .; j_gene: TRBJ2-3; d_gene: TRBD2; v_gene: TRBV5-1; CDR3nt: TGCGCCAGCAGCTTCACTAGCGGGGGGGCCATAGATACGCAGTATTTT; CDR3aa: CASSFTSGGAIDTQYF
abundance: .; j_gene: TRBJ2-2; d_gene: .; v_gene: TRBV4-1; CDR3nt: TGCGCCAGCAGCCAAGTAGTCGGGGAGCTGTTTTTT; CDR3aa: CASSQVVGELFF
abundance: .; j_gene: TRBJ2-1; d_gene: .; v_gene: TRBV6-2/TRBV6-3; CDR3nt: TGTGCCAGCAGTTTTGGCCCGTGGGGACAAAAGAATGAGCAGTTCTTC; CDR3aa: CASSFGPWGQKNEQFF
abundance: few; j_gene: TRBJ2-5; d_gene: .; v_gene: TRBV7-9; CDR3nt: TGTGCCAGCAGCTTATACCCCCGGACAGAACAAGAGACCCAGTACTTC; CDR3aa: CASSLYPRTEQETQYF
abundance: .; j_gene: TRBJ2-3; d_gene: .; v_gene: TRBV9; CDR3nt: TGTGCCAGCAGCGCAGCCCTAGTTGGCAGCCCCACAGATACGCAGTATTTT; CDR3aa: CASSAALVGSPTDTQYF
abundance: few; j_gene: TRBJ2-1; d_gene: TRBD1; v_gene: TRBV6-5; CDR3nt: TGTGCCAGCCGATTCACAGGGGAATTCCGGAATGAGCAGTTCTTC; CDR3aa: CASRFTGEFRNEQFF
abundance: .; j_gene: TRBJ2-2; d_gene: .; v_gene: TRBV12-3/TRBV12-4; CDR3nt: TGTGCCAGCAGTCTTTCCGCCACCGGGGAGCTGTTTTTT; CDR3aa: CASSLSATGELFF